This TCR beta chain was profiled in a study of early T cells in non-severe SARS-CoV-2 infection. Study-wide context: The input, bulk RNA from unsorted whole blood, was sequenced, and chains were unpaired.

Each single cDNA molecule received a unique molecular identifier. Via MiXCR, TCRdb re-called the 5' RACE reads, giving one row per CDR3 protein. The data hold about 26,000 distinct CDR3 sequences, with about 4% observed a single time. Study observations and caveats: There was a bias toward anti-spike CD8 responses in VDJdb matching, which missed private and CD4 specificities.

This clonotype is labeled medium-sized. Its antigen remains unknown. CDR3 length equals 13 residues. Germline CDR1 reads SNHLY; CDR2 reads FYNNEI. V was cut by 10 bases and J by 4 bases, with 14 bases left in between. This sequence was found in an adult who was a healthcare worker with PCR-confirmed SARS-CoV-2 infection or an uninfected control (not recorded which). The sequenced material came from whole blood. V gene TRBV2 combines with J gene TRBJ1-5, with D uncertain. The CDR3 reads CATARRENQPQHF. DNA of the CDR3: TGTGCCACTGCGCGGAGGGAGAATCAGCCCCAGCATTTT.